This is a list of T cell receptor beta chains from one sample in a study of shared clonotypes between healthy human individuals. Method: immunoSEQ multiplex PCR; TCRdb's copy keeps in-frame clones and lacks some. The repertoire consists of a few million clones, with almost 96% occurring once and the leading ten covering 0.1% to 0.15%. The sequenced material came from naive CD4+ T cells sorted from blood. The receptor set was obtained from a man aged 18 to 35 in good health. CDR3s include the opening cysteine and the closing phenylalanine or tryptophan. D genes are given only for firm matches. Rows may omit the clone size; those that give it use once, few, many or a size class.

d_call j_call cdr3_length clone_size v_call cdr3_nt cdr3_aa
- TRBJ1-2 13 - TRBV6-5 TGTGCCAGCAGTTACTCGACCGTCGGGGGCTACACCTTC CASSYSTVGGYTF
- TRBJ2-5 14 - TRBV5-1 TGCGCCAGCAGCCCCCCCGGGAGAGAAGAGACCCAGTACTTC CASSPPGREETQYF
TRBD2 TRBJ2-1 17 - TRBV7-9 TGTGCCAGCAGCTCAAGTACGGGACTAGCATCCTACAATGAGCAGTTCTTC CASSSSTGLASYNEQFF
- TRBJ1-1 13 - TRBV6-5 TGTGCCAGCACGCCGTACTATGCCACTGAAGCTTTCTTT CASTPYYATEAFF
TRBD2 TRBJ2-1 16 - TRBV10-3 TGTGCCATCAGTGTATCCAACCGGGAGGGACCCAATGAGCAGTTCTTC CAISVSNREGPNEQFF
TRBD2 TRBJ2-1 19 - TRBV9 TGTGCCAGCAGCGTACGGTTGGGACTAGCGGGAGGCGGAGACAATGAGCAGTTCTTC CASSVRLGLAGGGDNEQFF
TRBD1 TRBJ1-1 13 - TRBV9 TGTGCCAGCAGCGTAGGGACAGGGAATCAAGCTTTCTTT CASSVGTGNQAFF
- TRBJ2-7 15 - TRBV5-1 TGCGCCAGCAGCTTGGCCCGTGGCAGTTCCTACGAGCAGTACTTC CASSLARGSSYEQYF
- TRBJ1-6 16 few TRBV19 TGTGCCAGTAATCCATCGGGGCAGCTTCCCAATTCACCCCTCCACTTT CASNPSGQLPNSPLHF
- TRBJ1-5 14 - TRBV5-5 TGTGCCAGCAGCTTTGGGACCGACAATCAGCCCCAGCATTTT CASSFGTDNQPQHF
- TRBJ2-1 13 - TRBV30 TGTGCCTGGAGCACGAGCTCCTACAATGAGCAGTTCTTC CAWSTSSYNEQFF
- TRBJ1-2 12 once TRBV7-8 TGTGCCAGCAGCCCGGGGGGGCACGGCTACACCTTC CASSPGGHGYTF
TRBD1 TRBJ2-5 16 - TRBV7-9 TGTGCCAGCAGCCTCGGACAGGCTCCTACTCAAGAGACCCAGTACTTC CASSLGQAPTQETQYF
- TRBJ2-7 15 - TRBV7-9 TGTGCCAGCAGCTTAGTGGGCAGGTCCCTCTACGAGCAGTACTTC CASSLVGRSLYEQYF
TRBD2 TRBJ2-7 15 - TRBV6-5 TGTGCCAGCCATACTAGCGGGGGGGCCTCCTACGAGCAGTACTTC CASHTSGGASYEQYF
- TRBJ1-5 14 - TRBV29-1 TGCAGCGTTGTTCAAGGGAGTAGCAATCAGCCCCAGCATTTT CSVVQGSSNQPQHF
TRBD2 TRBJ2-3 12 - TRBV28 TGTGCCAGCAGTTTAGTTGGGCGGGGGGAGTATTTT CASSLVGRGEYF
TRBD2 TRBJ2-5 15 - TRBV5-6 TGTGCCAGCAGCACTGAGCGGGAGGGCCCGGAGACCCAGTACTTC CASSTEREGPETQYF
TRBD1 TRBJ1-6 16 - TRBV7-2 TGTGCCAGCAGCTTTCCGGGACAGGGGAGGAATTCACCCCTCCACTTT CASSFPGQGRNSPLHF
TRBD1 TRBJ1-4 14 - TRBV2 TGTGCCAGCAGCTCACAGGGGCCTAATGAAAAACTGTTTTTT CASSSQGPNEKLFF
TRBD1 TRBJ1-2 15 once TRBV5-3 TGTGCCAGAAGCTCTAACACAGGGGGATATGATGGCTACACCTTC CARSSNTGGYDGYTF
TRBD1 TRBJ1-5 14 - TRBV10-3 TGTGCCATCAGTGAGGCAGGGGGAGGTCAGCCCCAGCATTTT CAISEAGGGQPQHF
- TRBJ2-5 14 - TRBV29-1 TGCAGCGTGATACGGGACACGGCAGGAGAGACCCAGTACTTC CSVIRDTAGETQYF
TRBD1 TRBJ2-3 14 - TRBV6-6 TGTGCCAGCAGTTACGACAGGGTCACAGATACGCAGTATTTT CASSYDRVTDTQYF
TRBD2 TRBJ2-1 15 - TRBV6-5 TGTGCCAGCAGTTACTTCGGGACTAGCGGCGGTGAGCAGTTCTTC CASSYFGTSGGEQFF
- TRBJ1-5 14 - TRBV5-1 TGCGCCAGCAGCCCCTCGGACAGCAATCAGCCCCAGCATTTT CASSPSDSNQPQHF
TRBD1 TRBJ1-3 15 - TRBV5-1 TGCGCCAGCAGCATAACAGGGGACTCTGGAAACACCATATATTTT CASSITGDSGNTIYF
- TRBJ2-7 15 - TRBV10-3 TGTGCCATCAGTGCCACGACAGGTCTATCCTACGAGCAGTACTTC CAISATTGLSYEQYF
TRBD1 TRBJ1-2 16 once TRBV2 TGTGCCAGCAGCGCTAATACAGGGGTCCCTAACTATGGCTACACCTTC CASSANTGVPNYGYTF
TRBD2 TRBJ2-7 15 - TRBV4-3 TGCGCCAGCAGCCAAGATCGCGGGAGGGAATACGAGCAGTACTTC CASSQDRGREYEQYF
- TRBJ2-4 14 - TRBV18 TGTGCCAGCACCCCAGGGGTGCAAGAAAACATTCAGTACTTC CASTPGVQENIQYF
TRBD1 TRBJ1-4 15 - TRBV5-6 TGTGCCAGCAGCAAGTCCGGGACAGGGAACGAAAAACTGTTTTTT CASSKSGTGNEKLFF
- TRBJ1-2 14 - TRBV2 TGTGCCAGCAGTGAAGATCCGGGGATCTATGGCTACACCTTC CASSEDPGIYGYTF
- TRBJ1-1 13 once TRBV7-2 TGTGCCAGCAGCTTACGGGGGGCCACTGAAGCTTTCTTT CASSLRGATEAFF
- TRBJ1-2 15 - TRBV11-2 TGTGCCAGCAGCTTAGATACCGGGACACTCTATGGCTACACCTTC CASSLDTGTLYGYTF
TRBD1 TRBJ1-6 15 - TRBV30 TGTGCCTGGAGCCTGGGTCAGGGGGCCCGTTCACCCCTCCACTTT CAWSLGQGARSPLHF
TRBD2 TRBJ2-1 15 - TRBV6-6 TGTGCCAGCAGTCTCCTTCGGGAGGCATACAATGAGCAGTTCTTC CASSLLREAYNEQFF
- TRBJ1-2 12 - TRBV2 TGTGCCAGCGGGGAGGGGAGGGGTGGCTACACCTTC CASGEGRGGYTF
- TRBJ1-4 13 - TRBV2 TGTGCCAGCAGTGAAACTACAAACCGAAAACTGTTTTTT CASSETTNRKLFF
- TRBJ2-1 11 - TRBV30 TGTGCCTGGAGCGGGGAGCATGAGCAGTTCTTC CAWSGEHEQFF
- TRBJ1-1 13 once TRBV7-9 TGTGCCAGCAGCTTACTAGAGGGCGGTGAAGCTTTCTTT CASSLLEGGEAFF
TRBD2 TRBJ2-1 14 - TRBV25-1 TGTGCCAGCAGTGATAGCGGGGGCTACAATGAGCAGTTCTTC CASSDSGGYNEQFF
TRBD1 TRBJ1-2 18 - TRBV10-3 TGTGCCATCAGTGAGTCGATAGCCTGGGACAGGGCGAATTATGGCTACACCTTC CAISESIAWDRANYGYTF
- TRBJ1-4 13 - TRBV6-5 TGTGCCAGCAGTTCTGGGCTAAAAGAAAAACTGTTTTTT CASSSGLKEKLFF
TRBD2 TRBJ2-1 18 - TRBV14 TGTGCCAGCAGCCTATTTCGGACTAGCGGGAGTTCCTACAATGAGCAGTTCTTC CASSLFRTSGSSYNEQFF
- TRBJ2-7 14 - TRBV19 TGTGCCAGTAGTTCCGTCGGGGAGACCTACGAGCAGTACTTC CASSSVGETYEQYF
- TRBJ1-4 13 - TRBV7-2 TGTGCCAGCAGCTTCACGCAGGACGCAAGACTGTTTTTT CASSFTQDARLFF
- TRBJ2-2 12 - TRBV19 TGTGCCAGTAGTATGTTAACCGGGGAGCTGTTTTTT CASSMLTGELFF
TRBD2 TRBJ2-7 14 - TRBV18 TGTGCCAGCTCTTGGACTAGCGGGAGGGACGAGCAGTACTTC CASSWTSGRDEQYF
- TRBJ1-1 13 - TRBV6-5 TGTGCCAGCAGTTACAGTAGGAACACTGAAGCTTTCTTT CASSYSRNTEAFF